One sample yielded the 11 T cell receptor beta chains listed below, sequenced in a study of control samples from healthy donors and cancer patients. Clones were read by immunoSEQ multiplex PCR, and TCRdb kept only the in-frame ones, dropping some. This table has about 150,000 clones, about 94% appearing once. Sequenced input: blood. These receptor sequences come from a man in his forties in good health.

About this clone itself: A much larger clone lies a single base off, so this may be a read error. The gene calls are TRBV7-9 and TRBJ1-1; the D is unclear. V dropped 1 base and J dropped 1 base, with 4 bases sitting between them. Germline V CDR1 and CDR2: SEHNR, FQNEAQ (reference sequence). This CDR3 is built from 13 residues. The CDR3 DNA reads as TGTGCCAGCAGCTTAGAACAGAACACTGAAGCTTTCTTT. The encoded protein is CASSLEQNTEAFF.

V usage is TRBV5-1 and J usage is TRBJ1-1; a weak D match, TRBD1 (5 bases). Germline V CDR1 and CDR2: SGHRS, YFSETQ. V was pared by 7 bases and J by 11 bases, with 18 bases between. This CDR3 is built from 12 residues. Here the CDR3 reads CASGTDPSAAFF. CDR3 bases: TGCGCCAGCGGGACGGACCCATCGGCTGCTTTCTTT.

The J gene is TRBJ1-5, the V gene TRBV3-1 (or the pseudogene TRBV3-2); 8 bases are shared with TRBD1. With V trimmed by 1 base and J by 3 bases, 5 bases remained unmatched. The CDR3 totals 16 residues. Germline CDR1 is LGHDT and CDR2 is YNNKEL (reference sequence). CDR3 protein: CASSQGFQGANQPQHF. CDR3 DNA: TGTGCCAGCAGCCAAGGCTTCCAGGGGGCCAATCAGCCCCAGCATTTT.

The rearrangement links TRBV19 to TRBJ1-5; 8 nucleotides align to TRBD1. This CDR3 is built from 16 residues. Per germline, CDR1 LNHDA and CDR2 SQIVND (reference sequence). Germline trimming cut 4 bases from V and 0 bases from J; bases unmatched to any gene: 5. CDR3 nucleotide sequence: TGTGCCAGTAGTAGGGACAGGCGGTATAGCAATCAGCCCCAGCATTTT. It codes for CASSRDRRYSNQPQHF.

The genes are TRBV4-1 and TRBJ2-7; the D gene is possibly TRBD1 (6 bases). The germline V gene encodes CDR1 MGHRA and CDR2 YSYEKL. Trimming took off 4 bases at V and 3 bases at J, with 16 bases between the two ends. This CDR3 has 15 residues. This CDR3 is CASSPRDIGGYEQYF. CDR3 bases: TGCGCCAGCAGCCCTCGGGACATTGGAGGCTACGAGCAGTACTTC.

The rearrangement uses TRBV6-5 and TRBJ1-1, with unresolved D. The CDR3 is made up of 13 amino acids. V was shortened by 8 bases and J by 5 bases, with 15 bases between the two germline ends. Germline V gives CDR1 MNHEY, CDR2 SVGAGI. CDR3 DNA: TGTGCCAGCTGTCCGTACCCTAGGACTGAAGCTTTCTTT. Protein product: CASCPYPRTEAFF.

This clone was detected once. The chain employs TRBV19 and TRBJ1-4; D is uncertain. CDR3 length equals 12 residues. The V gene lost 2 bases and the J gene lost 15 bases, with 13 bases spanning the gap. The V gene's germline CDR1 is LNHDA and CDR2 SQIVND (reference sequence). CDR3 in amino acids: CASSIWGGKMFF. As DNA, the CDR3 is TGTGCCAGTAGTATATGGGGAGGGAAAATGTTTTTT. Full variable domain (rest looked up from reference TRBV19 and TRBJ1-4): DGGITQSPKYLFRKEGQNVTLSCEQNLNHDAMYWYRQDPGQGLRLIYYSQIVNDFQKGDIAEGYSVSREKKESFPLTVTSAQKNPTAFYLCASSIWGGKMFFGSGTQLSVL.

CDR3 DNA sequence: TGTGCCAGCTCACCATTAGGACAGGGGAGCAATGAGCAGTTCTTC. Translated: CASSPLGQGSNEQFF. This sequence joins TRBV18 and TRBJ2-1; 9 bases line up with TRBD1. There are 15 residues in the CDR3. With V trimmed by 2 bases and J by 6 bases, 5 bases remained unmatched. Germline CDR1 and CDR2: KGHSH and LQKENI. The complete variable domain, with remaining parts taken from reference TRBV18 and TRBJ2-1, reads NAGVMQNPRHLVRRRGQEARLRCSPMKGHSHVYWYRQLPEEGLKFMVYLQKENIIDESGMPKERFSAEFPKEGPSILRIQQVVRGDSAAYFCASSPLGQGSNEQFFGPGTRLTVL.

The chain has TRBV9 and TRBJ1-3; D unresolved. CDR1 and CDR2 (germline): SGDLS, YYNGEE. Trimming took off 4 bases at V and 2 bases at J, with 7 bases between the two ends. The CDR3 contains 13 residues. The CDR3 coding sequence is TGTGCCAGCAGCCCGGACGCTGGAAACACCATATATTTT. Protein product: CASSPDAGNTIYF. Looking up the rest from reference TRBV9 and TRBJ1-3 gives the full variable domain: DSGVTQTPKHLITATGQRVTLRCSPRSGDLSVYWYQQSLDQGLQFLIQYYNGEERAKGNILERFSAQQFPDLHSELNLSSLELGDSALYFCASSPDAGNTIYFGEGSWLTVV.

Of note for this clone: Other DNA variants within this sample encode the same CDR3. This chain connects TRBV12-5 to TRBJ2-1; TRBD2 aligns across 13 bases. V dropped 7 bases and J dropped 7; count of bases not matched to a gene: 10. The CDR3 runs to 16 residues. CDR1 and CDR2 (germline): LGHNT, FRNRAP. The DNA of the CDR3 is TGTGCTAGTGCCCAACTAGCGGGGGGGCCGGGAAATGAGCAGTTCTTC. Its protein product is CASAQLAGGPGNEQFF.

The chain combines TRBV5-1 with TRBJ1-3; no clear D. Trimming cost V 2 bases and J 4 bases, with 4 bases left between them. The germline gives CDR1 SGHRS, CDR2 YFSETQ. This CDR3 has 12 amino acids. CDR3 region: CASSFPGNTIYF. The CDR3 DNA reads TGCGCCAGCAGCTTCCCCGGAAACACCATATATTTT.